This TCR beta chain stems from a study of metastatic and nonmetastatic thyroid tumors. In the study overall: From malignant and benign thyroid patients, repertoires in blood and in tumor or nodule tissue were compared. The study's findings and limits: Benign nodules were reported to have significantly lower TCR beta diversity than malignant thyroid tumors, in blood and tumor.

V lost 6 bases, J lost 2 bases, and 8 bases stayed unmatched. Looked up from germline, CDR1 is MNHEY and CDR2 is SMNVEV (reference sequence). The CDR3 is 15 residues long. Authors' methods: Built for papillary thyroid cancer, a distant-metastasis classifier drew on CDR3 differences across clinicopathological groups. TCRdb re-clonotyped the PCR reads through MiXCR. None of the V and J calls come from the authors' own analysis; TCRdb made them. Among roughly 90,000 clones listed, around 14% were seen once. This clone has more than one count but fewer than ten. Its antigen is not identified. Among the patients, none had received any treatment before thyroid surgery.

The source of this sequence is a female donor with papillary thyroid cancer or a benign thyroid nodule (not recorded which). Some clones in this sample may be carry-over from other donors' samples. Sequencing was performed on blood. This chain links TRBV27 with TRBJ2-3, with 7 nucleotides matching TRBD2. The CDR3 region has the DNA TGTGCCAGCAGCTCTCGGGAGGCCAACACAGATACGCAGTATTTT. It is translated as CASSSREANTDTQYF.